This paragraph reports one T cell receptor beta chain. The V and J ends lost 6 bases and 9 bases respectively, with 15 bases between them. This CDR3 comprises 14 residues. Germline V CDR1 and CDR2: MDHEN, SYDVKM. The table came from immunoSEQ multiplex PCR; TCRdb's copy has only in-frame clones and leaves some out. The data hold roughly 2.2 million clones, with less than 95% observed a single time. The data were obtained in a study of shared clonotypes between healthy human individuals. The sequenced sample was naive CD4+ T cells from PBMCs. Subset defined: CD45RA+ positively selected. This receptor was taken from a man aged 18 to 35 in good health. Some clones in this sample may be carry-over from other donors' samples. This chain joins TRBV28 and TRBJ1-6, with D possibly being TRBD1 (5 bases). This CDR3 reads CASRGVPGASPLHF. CDR3 DNA sequence: TGTGCCAGCAGGGGGGTACCCGGGGCTTCACCCCTCCACTTT.